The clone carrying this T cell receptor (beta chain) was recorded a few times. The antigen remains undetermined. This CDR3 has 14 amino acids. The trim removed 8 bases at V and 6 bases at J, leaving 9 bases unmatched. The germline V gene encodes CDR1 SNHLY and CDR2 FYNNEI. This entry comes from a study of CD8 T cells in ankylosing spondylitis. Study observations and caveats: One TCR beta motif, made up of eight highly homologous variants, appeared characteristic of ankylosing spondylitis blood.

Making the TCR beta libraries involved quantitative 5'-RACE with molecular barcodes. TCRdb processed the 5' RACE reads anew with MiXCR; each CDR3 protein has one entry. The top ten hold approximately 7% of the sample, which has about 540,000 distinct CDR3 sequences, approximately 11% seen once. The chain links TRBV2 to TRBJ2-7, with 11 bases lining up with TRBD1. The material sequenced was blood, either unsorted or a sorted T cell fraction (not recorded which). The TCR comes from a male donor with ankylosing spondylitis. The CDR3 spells CASSPGQGGSEQYF. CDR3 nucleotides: TGTGCCAGCTCCCCGGGACAGGGGGGTTCCGAGCAGTACTTC.